The sequence of this T cell receptor beta chain was determined in a study of T cells after yellow fever vaccination. TCRdb analysed the 5' RACE reads with MiXCR anew, one entry per CDR3 protein. Among some 300,000 distinct CDR3 sequences listed, approximately 10% were seen once. This clonotype was detected only a few times. V was clipped by 4 bases and J by 6 bases; unmatched bases: 7. The CDR3 covers 15 residues. The germline V gene encodes CDR1 LGHNA and CDR2 YNFKEQ. The input for sequencing was CD4+ T cells sorted from PBMCs, taken 5 days after the yellow fever booster vaccination. This receptor was taken from a man aged 18-30 years who received the YFV17D yellow fever vaccine. V gene TRBV4-2 combines with J gene TRBJ2-2; the match to TRBD1 covers 8 bases. This CDR3 reads CASSPRGRVAGELFF. The CDR3 region has the DNA TGTGCCAGCAGCCCCAGGGGGCGCGTTGCCGGGGAGCTGTTTTTT.